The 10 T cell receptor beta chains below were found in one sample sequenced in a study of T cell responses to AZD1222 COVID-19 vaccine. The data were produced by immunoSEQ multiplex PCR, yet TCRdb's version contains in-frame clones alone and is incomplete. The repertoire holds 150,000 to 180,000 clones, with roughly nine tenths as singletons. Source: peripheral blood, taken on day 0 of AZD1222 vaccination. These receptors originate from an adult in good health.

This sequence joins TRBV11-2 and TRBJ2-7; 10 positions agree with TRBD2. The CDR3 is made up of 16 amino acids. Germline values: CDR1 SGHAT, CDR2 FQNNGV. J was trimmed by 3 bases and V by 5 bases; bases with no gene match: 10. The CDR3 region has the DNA TGTGCCAGCAGCGAAAAACTAGCGGGGACCCTCTACGAGCAGTACTTC. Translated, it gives CASSEKLAGTLYEQYF.

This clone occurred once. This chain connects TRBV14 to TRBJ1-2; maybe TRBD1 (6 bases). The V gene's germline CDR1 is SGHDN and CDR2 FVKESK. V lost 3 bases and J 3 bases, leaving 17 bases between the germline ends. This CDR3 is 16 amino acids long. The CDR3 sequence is CASSQLDSGSYYGYTF. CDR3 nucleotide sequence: TGTGCCAGCAGCCAGTTGGACAGCGGTTCCTACTATGGCTACACCTTC. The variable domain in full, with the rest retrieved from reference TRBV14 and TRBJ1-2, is EAGVTQFPSHSVIEKGQTVTLRCDPISGHDNLYWYRRVMGKEIKFLLHFVKESKQDESGMPNNRFLAERTGGTYSTLKVQPAELEDSGVYFCASSQLDSGSYYGYTFGSGTRLTVV.

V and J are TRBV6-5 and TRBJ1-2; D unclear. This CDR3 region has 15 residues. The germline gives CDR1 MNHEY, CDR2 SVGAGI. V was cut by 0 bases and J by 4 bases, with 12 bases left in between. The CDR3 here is CASSYSDQAGYGYTF. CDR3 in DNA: TGTGCCAGCAGTTACTCGGACCAAGCTGGCTATGGCTACACCTTC.

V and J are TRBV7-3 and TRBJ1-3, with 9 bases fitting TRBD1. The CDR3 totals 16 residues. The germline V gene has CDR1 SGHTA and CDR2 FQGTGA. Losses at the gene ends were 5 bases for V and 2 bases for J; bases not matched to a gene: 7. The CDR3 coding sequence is TGTGCCAGCAGCCCTAGACAGGGGGACGCTGGAAACACCATATATTTT. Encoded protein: CASSPRQGDAGNTIYF.

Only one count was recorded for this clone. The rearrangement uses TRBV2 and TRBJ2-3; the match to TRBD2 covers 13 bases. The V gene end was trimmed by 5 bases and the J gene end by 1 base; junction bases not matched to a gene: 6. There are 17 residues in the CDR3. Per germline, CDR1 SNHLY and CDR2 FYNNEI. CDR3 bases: TGTGCCAGCAGTCCGCTGGGGACTAGCGGGGGCACAGATACGCAGTATTTT. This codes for CASSPLGTSGGTDTQYF.

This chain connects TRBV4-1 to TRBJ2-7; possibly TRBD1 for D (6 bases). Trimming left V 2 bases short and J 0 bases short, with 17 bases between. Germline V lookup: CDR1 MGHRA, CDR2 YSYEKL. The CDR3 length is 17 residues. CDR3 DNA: TGCGCCAGCAGCCAACCGCGGGCAGGGGCAAGCTCCTACGAGCAGTACTTC. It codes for CASSQPRAGASSYEQYF.

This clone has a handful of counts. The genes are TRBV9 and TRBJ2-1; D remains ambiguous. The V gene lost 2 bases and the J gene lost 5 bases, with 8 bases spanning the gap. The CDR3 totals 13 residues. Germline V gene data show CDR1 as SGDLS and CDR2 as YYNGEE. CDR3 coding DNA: TGTGCCAGCAGCGTTCTACTTAACAATGAGCAGTTCTTC. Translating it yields CASSVLLNNEQFF. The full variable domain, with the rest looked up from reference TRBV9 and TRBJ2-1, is DSGVTQTPKHLITATGQRVTLRCSPRSGDLSVYWYQQSLDQGLQFLIQYYNGEERAKGNILERFSAQQFPDLHSELNLSSLELGDSALYFCASSVLLNNEQFFGPGTRLTVL.

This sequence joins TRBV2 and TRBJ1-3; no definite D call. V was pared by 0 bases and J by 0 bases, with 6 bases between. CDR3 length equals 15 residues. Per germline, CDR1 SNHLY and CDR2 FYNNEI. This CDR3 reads CASSEAGRSGNTIYF. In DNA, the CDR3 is TGTGCCAGCAGTGAAGCGGGCCGCTCTGGAAACACCATATATTTT.

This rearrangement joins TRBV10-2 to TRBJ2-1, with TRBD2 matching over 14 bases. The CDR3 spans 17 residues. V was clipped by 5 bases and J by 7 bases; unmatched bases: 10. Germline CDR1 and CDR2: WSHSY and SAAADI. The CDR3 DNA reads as TGCGCCAGCAGTAACCCGGGACTAGCGGGGGTCCGGAATGAGCAGTTCTTC. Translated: CASSNPGLAGVRNEQFF.

The CDR3 region has the DNA TGTGCCAGCAGCTACGACGGTAGCAATCAGCCCCAGCATTTT. Encoded protein: CASSYDGSNQPQHF. The chain couples TRBV3-1 (or the pseudogene TRBV3-2) to TRBJ1-5; no clear D. V lost 5 bases to trimming and J lost 0 bases, with 8 bases between them. Germline CDR1 reads LGHDT; CDR2 reads YNNKEL (reference sequence). This CDR3 region has 14 residues.